This section outlines one TCR beta chain sequence together with its context. This sample stems from a study of T-cell reconstitution after alpha-beta-depleted transplantation in children. Unique molecular identifiers were incorporated into the prepared TCRbeta library. TCRdb reprocessed the PCR reads via MiXCR and lists one record per CDR3 protein. The sample has around 370,000 distinct CDR3 sequences; 9% to 12% are singletons. Trimming left V 2 bases short and J 1 base short, with 9 bases between. The CDR3 sequence is 14 residues long. Germline V gene sequence: CDR1 MGHRA, CDR2 YSYEKL. The V and J genes are TRBV4-1 and TRBJ2-7; D could derive from TRBD1 or TRBD2 (5 bases each). Specimen: PBMCs from the stem cell graft donor, collected from the stem cell graft. The receptor was isolated from a human donor who donated a stem cell graft to a child with acute lymphoblastic leukemia. The CDR3 here is CASSQRGRSYEQYF. CDR3 sequence (DNA): TGCGCCAGCAGCCAACGGGGCAGATCCTACGAGCAGTACTTC.